Each of the 18 T cell receptor beta chains below was sequenced from the same sample in a study of blood T cell repertoires in COVID-19. Data came from immunoSEQ multiplex PCR; TCRdb stores just in-frame clones and leaves some out. The sample carries hundreds of thousands of clones, around 87% recorded once. The sequencing input was PBMCs or T cells enriched from blood (not recorded which). These receptors all stem from a man aged 40-55 years in a cohort exposed to, infected with or recovered from COVID-19 (not recorded which).

The table lists this clone with a few counts. V is TRBV6-5 and J is TRBJ2-7, with D possibly being TRBD1 (6 bases). V gave up 4 bases and J gave up 6 bases, with 16 bases separating them. Germline V CDR1 and CDR2: MNHEY, SVGAGI. The CDR3 covers 14 residues. In DNA form, the CDR3 reads TGTGCCAGCAGTTCATCTGGGGGCAGGCGCGAGCAGTACTTC. Amino acid sequence: CASSSSGGRREQYF.

The sample holds one count of this clone. V gene TRBV19 combines with J gene TRBJ2-1; D is unresolved. V was cut by 5 bases and J by 5 bases, with 16 bases left in between. In germline, CDR1 is LNHDA, CDR2 SQIVND (reference sequence). This CDR3 contains 15 residues. CDR3 bases: TGTGCCAGTAGTGCCTCGGGTGGGTGGGACAATGAGCAGTTCTTC. It is translated as CASSASGGWDNEQFF.

The chain is built from TRBV6-5 and TRBJ1-2, with a tentative D call TRBD1 (5 bases). CDR1 is MNHEY, CDR2 SVGAGI, per germline. The CDR3 has 13 residues. Trimming shortened V by 6 bases and J by 3 bases, and 11 bases separated the two germline ends. The CDR3 is CASSSIRDYGYTF. The DNA for the CDR3 is TGTGCCAGCAGCAGTATCAGGGACTATGGCTACACCTTC.

The genes are TRBV5-1 and TRBJ2-2, with 11 bases aligning to TRBD2. The V gene end was trimmed by 1 base and the J gene end by 2 bases; junction bases not matched to a gene: 4. Germline lookup yields CDR1 SGHRS and CDR2 YFSETQ. This CDR3 has 17 amino acids. The CDR3 nucleotides read TGCGCCAGCAGCTTGAGGCTAGCGGGAGGTAACACCGGGGAGCTGTTTTTT. Its translation: CASSLRLAGGNTGELFF.

V gene TRBV5-6 combines with J gene TRBJ2-1; TRBD2 is a possible D gene (6 bases). Germline CDR1 and CDR2: SGHDT and YYEEEE. Between the trimmed V and J ends, which lost 4 bases and 1 base, there was a span of 9 bases. The length of the CDR3 is 14 residues. CDR3 sequence (DNA): TGTGCCAGCAGCCGCGGGATTTCCTACAATGAGCAGTTCTTC. This translates into CASSRGISYNEQFF.

The chain is built from TRBV28 and TRBJ2-1; TRBD1 aligns across 7 bases. J lost 4 bases, V lost 5 bases, and 5 bases had no gene match. The CDR3 consists of 14 residues. Germline V gives CDR1 MDHEN, CDR2 SYDVKM. This chain's CDR3 is CASSARDSYNEQFF. CDR3 coding DNA: TGTGCCAGCAGTGCCCGGGACAGTTACAATGAGCAGTTCTTC.

The rearrangement links TRBV19 to TRBJ2-7, with TRBD2 matching over 10 bases. V was pared by 5 bases and J by 2 bases, with 9 bases of the junction left unmatched. This CDR3 contains 16 residues. Looked up from germline, CDR1 is LNHDA and CDR2 is SQIVND (reference sequence). The CDR3 region is CASSPHSGGTPYEQYF. The CDR3 DNA reads TGTGCCAGTAGTCCCCATAGCGGGGGGACCCCCTACGAGCAGTACTTC.

The gene calls are TRBV19 and TRBJ1-1; 9 bases line up with TRBD1. This CDR3 contains 14 residues. With 5 bases clipped from V and 1 base from J, the junction kept 2 bases outside the gene matches. Germline V gives CDR1 LNHDA, CDR2 SQIVND (reference sequence). CDR3 bases: TGTGCCAGTAGTGGACAGGGGCCGAACACTGAAGCTTTCTTT. Its translation: CASSGQGPNTEAFF.

The chain recombines TRBV29-1 with TRBJ2-7; 7 bases agree with TRBD1. V lost 6 bases to trimming and J lost 1 base; unmatched junction nucleotides: 9. From germline, CDR1 is SQVTM and CDR2 ANQGSEA. This CDR3 comprises 14 residues. The CDR3 DNA reads as TGCAGCGTCGCCGGGACAGCTGAGTCCTACGAGCAGTACTTC. Translated: CSVAGTAESYEQYF.

The chain links TRBV11-2 to TRBJ2-7; no clear D gene. The CDR3 runs to 15 residues. CDR1 is SGHAT and CDR2 is FQNNGV in the germline V gene. The V end lost 4 bases, the J end lost 3 bases, and 16 bases lay between the germline ends. Here the CDR3 reads CASSSVGRLVYEQYF. CDR3 DNA: TGTGCCAGCAGCTCAGTAGGTCGACTGGTCTACGAGCAGTACTTC. Using reference TRBV11-2 and TRBJ2-7 for the parts outside the CDR3, the full variable domain is EAGVAQSPRYKIIEKRQSVAFWCNPISGHATLYWYQQILGQGPKLLIQFQNNGVVDDSQLPKDRFSAERLKGVDSTLKIQPAKLEDSAVYLCASSSVGRLVYEQYFGPGTRLTVT.

J is TRBJ1-1 and V is TRBV6-5; 10 positions agree with TRBD1. Germline-derived CDR1 and CDR2 are MNHEY and SVGAGI. Germline trimming cut 6 bases from V and 6 bases from J; bases unmatched to any gene: 7. The CDR3 is made up of 14 amino acids. Here the CDR3 DNA reads TGTGCCAGCAGGACAGGGGGCATTTGGGCTGAAGCTTTCTTT. Its protein product is CASRTGGIWAEAFF.

The genes are TRBV14 and TRBJ2-6, with TRBD2 as a possible D gene (5 bases). Germline V lookup: CDR1 SGHDN, CDR2 FVKESK. The germline V and J ends were trimmed by 4 bases and 1 base, with 17 bases remaining between them. CDR3 length: 18 residues. CDR3 sequence reads: CASSPRGFFVSGANVLTF. The CDR3, as DNA: TGTGCCAGCAGCCCCCGGGGTTTTTTCGTATCTGGGGCCAACGTCCTGACTTTC.

The chain combines TRBV7-3 with TRBJ2-5, with no clear D. V shed 0 bases and J shed 6 bases, with 11 bases lying between them. Germline V lookup: CDR1 SGHTA, CDR2 FQGTGA. The CDR3 contains 14 residues. CDR3 DNA: TGTGCCAGCAGCTTAACGATAGTCATCCAGACCCAGTACTTC. Translated, it gives CASSLTIVIQTQYF.

The chain recombines TRBV11-2 with TRBJ1-3, with unresolved D. The germline V and J ends were trimmed by 1 base and 4 bases, with 17 bases remaining between them. Germline CDR1 and CDR2: SGHAT and FQNNGV. The CDR3 covers 17 residues. CDR3: CASSLVAGSLLGNTIYF. The CDR3 DNA reads TGTGCCAGCAGCTTAGTAGCTGGGTCACTACTGGGAAACACCATATATTTT.

For this clone: This specimen includes other DNA sequences encoding the same CDR3. This chain uses TRBV5-1 with TRBJ1-6, with 8 nucleotides matching TRBD1. CDR3 length equals 14 residues. The V and J ends lost 0 bases and 7 bases, in that order; junction bases with no gene match: 0. The germline CDR1 and CDR2 sequences are SGHRS and YFSETQ. CDR3 coding DNA: TGCGCCAGCAGCTTGGGACAGGGGAATTCACCCCTCCACTTT. Translated, it gives CASSLGQGNSPLHF.

This chain uses TRBV6-5 with TRBJ1-6; tentative D call: TRBD1 (5 bases). The V end lost 5 bases, the J end lost 6 bases, and 14 bases lay between the germline ends. Germline V gene lookup returns CDR1 MNHEY and CDR2 SVGAGI. The length of the CDR3 is 15 residues. The CDR3 nucleotides are TGTGCCAGCAGTCTTCATTGGGGACTTAATTCACCCCTCCACTTT. This encodes CASSLHWGLNSPLHF.

The rearrangement uses TRBV18 and TRBJ2-2, with 10 bases identical to TRBD1. CDR3 length: 15 residues. Germline V gives CDR1 KGHSH, CDR2 LQKENI. Trimming at V came to 6 bases and at J to 6 bases, leaving 7 bases not matched to a gene. The DNA of the CDR3 is TGTGCCAGCTCGCAAGGGACAGGGGAATCCGGGGAGCTGTTTTTT. Protein: CASSQGTGESGELFF.

This clone has a handful of counts. This chain joins TRBV11-2 and TRBJ2-7, with D possibly being TRBD2 (5 bases). V was pared by 1 base and J by 7 bases, with 14 bases between. CDR1 is SGHAT and CDR2 is FQNNGV in the germline V gene. The CDR3 has 14 amino acids. In nucleotides, the CDR3 is TGTGCCAGCAGCTTAGGACGGGCTAGCAGGGAGCAGTACTTC. Protein sequence: CASSLGRASREQYF.